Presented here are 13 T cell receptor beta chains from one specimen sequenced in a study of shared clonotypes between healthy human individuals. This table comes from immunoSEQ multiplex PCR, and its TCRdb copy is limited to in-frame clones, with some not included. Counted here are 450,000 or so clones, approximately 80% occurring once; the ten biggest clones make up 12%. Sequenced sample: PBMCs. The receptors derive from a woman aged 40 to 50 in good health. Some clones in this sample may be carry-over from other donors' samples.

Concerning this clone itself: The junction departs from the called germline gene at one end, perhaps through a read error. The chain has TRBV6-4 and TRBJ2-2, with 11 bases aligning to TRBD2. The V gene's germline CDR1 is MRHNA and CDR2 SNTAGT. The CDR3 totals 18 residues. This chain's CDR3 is CASSDSGLAGGHTGALFF. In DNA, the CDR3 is TGTGCCAGCAGTGACTCAGGGCTAGCGGGAGGTCACACCGGGGCGCTGTTTTTT.

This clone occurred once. CDR3 amino acids: CASSLGQGATYEQYF. The CDR3 region has the DNA TGTGCCAGCAGCTTAGGCCAGGGGGCTACCTACGAGCAGTACTTC. The chain recombines TRBV7-6 with TRBJ2-7, with 8 bases that match TRBD1. From germline, CDR1 is SGHVS and CDR2 FNYEAQ. This CDR3 has 15 residues. V dropped 1 base and J dropped 2; count of bases not matched to a gene: 4.

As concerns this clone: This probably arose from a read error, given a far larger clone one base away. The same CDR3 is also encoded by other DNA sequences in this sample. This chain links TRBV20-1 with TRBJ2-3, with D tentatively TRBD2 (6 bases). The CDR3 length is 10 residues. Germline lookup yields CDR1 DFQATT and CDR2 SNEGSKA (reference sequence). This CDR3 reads CSLGTSLQYF. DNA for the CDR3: TGCAGCCTGGGAACTAGCTTGCAGTATTTT.

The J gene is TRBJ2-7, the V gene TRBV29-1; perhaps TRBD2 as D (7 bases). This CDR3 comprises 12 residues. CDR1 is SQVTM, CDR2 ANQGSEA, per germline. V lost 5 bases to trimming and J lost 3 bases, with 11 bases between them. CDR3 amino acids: CSVSGTRYEQYF. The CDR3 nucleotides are TGCAGCGTTAGCGGGACACGCTACGAGCAGTACTTC.

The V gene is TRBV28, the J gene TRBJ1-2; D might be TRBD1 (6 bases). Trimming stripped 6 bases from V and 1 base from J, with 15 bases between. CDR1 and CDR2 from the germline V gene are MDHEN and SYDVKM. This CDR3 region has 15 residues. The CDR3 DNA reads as TGTGCCAGCAGCGTCCGGGACAATATTAACTATGGCTACACCTTC. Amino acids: CASSVRDNINYGYTF.

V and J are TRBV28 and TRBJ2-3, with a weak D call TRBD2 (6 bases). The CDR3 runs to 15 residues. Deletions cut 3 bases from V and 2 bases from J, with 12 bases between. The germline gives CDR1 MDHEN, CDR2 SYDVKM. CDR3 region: CASSFPGLFTDTQYF. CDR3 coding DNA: TGTGCCAGCAGTTTCCCGGGACTGTTCACAGATACGCAGTATTTT.

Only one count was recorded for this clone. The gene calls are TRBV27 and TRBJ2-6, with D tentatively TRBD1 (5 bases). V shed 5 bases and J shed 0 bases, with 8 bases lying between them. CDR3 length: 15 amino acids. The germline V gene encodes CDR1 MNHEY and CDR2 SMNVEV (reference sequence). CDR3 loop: CASSPRASGANVLTF. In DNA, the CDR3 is TGTGCCAGCAGTCCCAGGGCCTCTGGGGCCAACGTCCTGACTTTC. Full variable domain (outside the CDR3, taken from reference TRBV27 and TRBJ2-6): EAQVTQNPRYLITVTGKKLTVTCSQNMNHEYMSWYRQDPGLGLRQIYYSMNVEVTDKGDVPEGYKVSRKEKRNFPLILESPSPNQTSLYFCASSPRASGANVLTFGAGSRLTVL.

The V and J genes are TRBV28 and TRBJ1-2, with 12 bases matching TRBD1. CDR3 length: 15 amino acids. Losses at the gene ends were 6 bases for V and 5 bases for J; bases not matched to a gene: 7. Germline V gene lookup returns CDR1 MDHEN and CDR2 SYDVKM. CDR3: CASSRGTGGWYGYTF. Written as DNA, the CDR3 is TGTGCCAGCAGCCGGGGGACAGGGGGCTGGTATGGCTACACCTTC.

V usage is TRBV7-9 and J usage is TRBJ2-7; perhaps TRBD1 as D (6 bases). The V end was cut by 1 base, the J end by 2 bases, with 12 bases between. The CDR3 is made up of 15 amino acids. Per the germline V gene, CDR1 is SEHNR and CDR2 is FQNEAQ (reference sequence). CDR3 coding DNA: TGTGCCAGCAGCTTAGGTCAGGGGTTAACCTACGAGCAGTACTTC. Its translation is CASSLGQGLTYEQYF.

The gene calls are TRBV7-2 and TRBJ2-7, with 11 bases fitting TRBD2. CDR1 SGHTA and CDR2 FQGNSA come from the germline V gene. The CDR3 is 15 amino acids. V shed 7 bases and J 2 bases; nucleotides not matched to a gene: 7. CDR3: CASKTGLAGAYEQYF. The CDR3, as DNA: TGTGCCAGCAAAACAGGACTAGCGGGTGCCTACGAGCAGTACTTC. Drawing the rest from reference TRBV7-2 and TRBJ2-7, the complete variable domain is GAGVSQSPSNKVTEKGKDVELRCDPISGHTALYWYRQSLGQGLEFLIYFQGNSAPDKSGLPSDRFSAERTGGSVSTLTIQRTQQEDSAVYLCASKTGLAGAYEQYFGPGTRLTVT.

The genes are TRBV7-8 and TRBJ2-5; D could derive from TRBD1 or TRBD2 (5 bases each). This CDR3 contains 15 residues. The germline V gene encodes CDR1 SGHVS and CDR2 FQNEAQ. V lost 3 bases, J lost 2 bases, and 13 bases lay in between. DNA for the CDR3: TGTGCCAGCAGCTTTTCCGGGACGACTCAAGAGACCCAGTACTTC. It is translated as CASSFSGTTQETQYF.

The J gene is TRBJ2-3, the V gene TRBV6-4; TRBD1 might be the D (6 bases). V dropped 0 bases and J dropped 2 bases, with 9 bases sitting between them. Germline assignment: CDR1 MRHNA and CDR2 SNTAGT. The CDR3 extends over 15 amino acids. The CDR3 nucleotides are TGTGCCAGCAGTGACTCGGGACAACCCACAGATACGCAGTATTTT. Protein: CASSDSGQPTDTQYF.

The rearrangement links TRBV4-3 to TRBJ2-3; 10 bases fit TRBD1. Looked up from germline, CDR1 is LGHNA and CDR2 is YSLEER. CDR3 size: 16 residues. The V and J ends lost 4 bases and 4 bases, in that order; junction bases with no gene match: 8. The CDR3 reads CASSPSFDRGPDTQYF. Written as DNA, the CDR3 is TGCGCCAGCAGCCCCTCCTTCGACAGGGGGCCAGATACGCAGTATTTT.